One sample yielded the 31 T cell receptor beta chains listed below, sequenced in a study of T cells in Graves' hyperthyroidism and ophthalmopathy. The TCR beta CDR3 regions underwent amplification using RNA transcripts as the source. TCR CDR3 regions were first amplified by RT-PCR with HTBI primers. TCRdb independently ran MiXCR on the multiplex PCR reads; one entry per CDR3 protein. The sample records around 420,000 distinct CDR3 sequences, 12% to 15% being singletons. The source material was blood. The receptors shown here come from a woman aged 18-35 years with Graves' hyperthyroidism.

The chain is built from TRBV4-1 and TRBJ2-7; 9 bases match TRBD2. This CDR3 contains 15 residues. Germline loops: CDR1 MGHRA, CDR2 YSYEKL. The V and J ends lost 2 bases and 1 base, in that order; junction bases with no gene match: 3. The DNA of the CDR3 is TGCGCCAGCAGCCAACTAGCGGGGCAATCCTACGAGCAGTACTTC. Translated, it gives CASSQLAGQSYEQYF.

This chain uses TRBV5-6 with TRBJ2-1; 10 bases are a match to TRBD2. Germline CDR1 reads SGHDT; CDR2 reads YYEEEE. The CDR3 covers 17 residues. Trimming removed 4 bases from V and 4 bases from J; junction bases left unmatched: 11. The DNA for the CDR3 is TGTGCCAGCAGCGGCGAGGGGACTAGCGATCCGTACAATGAGCAGTTCTTC. The encoded protein is CASSGEGTSDPYNEQFF.

This clonotype came up many times. The chain joins TRBV28 to TRBJ2-1; 8 nucleotides agree with TRBD2. This CDR3 is 15 amino acids long. The germline CDR1 and CDR2 sequences are MDHEN and SYDVKM. The J segment lost 8 bases and the V segment lost 7 bases, leaving 13 bases of the junction unmatched. The CDR3 sequence is CASIFAGTRPDEQFF. CDR3 sequence (DNA): TGTGCCAGCATCTTCGCTGGGACTAGGCCCGATGAGCAGTTCTTC.

V usage is TRBV19 and J usage is TRBJ1-6; no firm D call. V dropped 1 base and J dropped 8 bases, with 6 bases sitting between them. Germline V CDR1 and CDR2: LNHDA, SQIVND (reference sequence). The CDR3 consists of 13 residues. CDR3 DNA: TGTGCCAGTAGTATAGTTCCGGATTCACCCCTCCACTTT. Translated, it gives CASSIVPDSPLHF. The full variable domain, rest sourced from reference TRBV19 and TRBJ1-6, is DGGITQSPKYLFRKEGQNVTLSCEQNLNHDAMYWYRQDPGQGLRLIYYSQIVNDFQKGDIAEGYSVSREKKESFPLTVTSAQKNPTAFYLCASSIVPDSPLHFGNGTRLTVT.

This rearrangement joins TRBV28 to TRBJ1-5, with 8 bases matching TRBD1. This CDR3 contains 14 residues. CDR1 is MDHEN and CDR2 is SYDVKM in the germline V gene. V dropped 10 bases and J dropped 4; count of bases not matched to a gene: 9. The CDR3 sequence: CAISDRGLNQPQHF. In DNA form, the CDR3 reads TGTGCCATCTCAGACAGGGGACTAAATCAGCCCCAGCATTTT. Supplemented by reference TRBV28 and TRBJ1-5, the full variable domain reads DVKVTQSSRYLVKRTGEKVFLECVQDMDHENMFWYRQDPGLGLRLIYFSYDVKMKEKGDIPEGYSVSREKKERFSLILESASTNQTSMYLCAISDRGLNQPQHFGDGTRLSIL.

CDR3: CASSSSSQETQYF. The CDR3, as DNA: TGTGCCAGCAGTTCCTCGAGCCAAGAGACCCAGTACTTC. The J gene is TRBJ2-5, the V gene TRBV9, with D unclear. The V end lost 5 bases, the J end lost 1 base, and 9 bases lay between the germline ends. The CDR3 spans 13 residues. CDR1 is SGDLS, CDR2 YYNGEE, per germline.

This clonotype appeared many times. The V call is TRBV6-5, the J call TRBJ1-1, with no clear D. Trimming left V 1 base short and J 4 bases short, with 10 bases between. This CDR3 is built from 14 residues. Germline V gene data show CDR1 as MNHEY and CDR2 as SVGAGI. CDR3 sequence (DNA): TGTGCCAGCAGTTACTTGGGCAGCGGCACTGAAGCTTTCTTT. This encodes CASSYLGSGTEAFF.

This clonotype was recorded many times. The chain employs TRBV28 and TRBJ2-2; D is ambiguous. The CDR3 consists of 15 residues. The ends were cut back, 3 bases at V and 0 bases at J, with 8 bases in the middle. CDR1 and CDR2 (germline): MDHEN, SYDVKM. CDR3 in DNA: TGTGCCAGCAGTTTTGGCGGAGCGAACACCGGGGAGCTGTTTTTT. It translates to CASSFGGANTGELFF.

This clonotype was recorded at least ten times. J is TRBJ2-3 and V is TRBV12-3 or TRBV12-4; D not resolved. The CDR3 runs 15 residues. The V end lost 2 bases, the J end lost 0 bases, and 9 bases lay between the germline ends. CDR3 region: CASSLSDFSTDTQYF. The DNA for the CDR3 is TGTGCCAGCAGTTTATCCGATTTCAGCACAGATACGCAGTATTTT.

At least ten counts were recorded for this clonotype. The chain has TRBV28 and TRBJ2-5; D is ambiguous. This CDR3 spans 12 amino acids. The germline gives CDR1 MDHEN, CDR2 SYDVKM. Trimming stripped 3 bases from V and 10 bases from J, with 12 bases between. CDR3 protein: CASSLAPVVQYF. CDR3 coding DNA: TGTGCCAGCAGTTTGGCCCCGGTGGTCCAGTACTTC.

This clonotype was counted ten times or more. The DNA for the CDR3 is TGTGCCAGCAGTCACAGGGGTACCTACGAGCAGTACTTC. Amino acid sequence: CASSHRGTYEQYF. The chain carries TRBV28 and TRBJ2-7, with TRBD1 matching 7 bases. Trimming at V came to 5 bases and at J to 2 bases, leaving 3 bases not matched to a gene. CDR3 length equals 13 residues. The germline CDR1 and CDR2 sequences are MDHEN and SYDVKM.

A remark on this clonotype: A much larger clone lies a single base off, so this may be a read error. Here the CDR3 DNA reads TGTGCCACCACCCCAGCGGGAGACTACAATGAGCAGTTCTTC. It yields the protein CATTPAGDYNEQFF. The chain links TRBV10-3 to TRBJ2-1; 8 positions match TRBD2. The CDR3 sequence is 14 residues long. Germline V gene sequence: CDR1 ENHRY, CDR2 SYGVKD. With 10 bases clipped from V and 3 bases from J, the junction kept 8 bases outside the gene matches.

This clonotype came up many times. This chain joins TRBV28 and TRBJ2-1; 7 nucleotides align to TRBD2. CDR3 length: 16 amino acids. V shed 2 bases, J shed 5 bases, and the junction held 9 bases outside the gene matches. Germline V gene sequence: CDR1 MDHEN, CDR2 SYDVKM. CDR3 DNA sequence: TGTGCCAGCAGTTTAAAGCCGGGACTACTAAACAATGAGCAGTTCTTC. Amino acid sequence: CASSLKPGLLNNEQFF.

The rearrangement joins TRBV7-8 to TRBJ2-1; the D is unclear. The V end was cut by 4 bases, the J end by 8 bases, with 15 bases between. The CDR3 length is 14 residues. Germline V CDR1 and CDR2: SGHVS, FQNEAQ. CDR3 coding DNA: TGTGCCAGCAGCTCCCGTCCGCGATGGGATGAGCAGTTCTTC. This gives the protein CASSSRPRWDEQFF.

This clonotype was picked up a small number of times. The chain couples TRBV5-5 to TRBJ1-5; D not resolved. V lost 4 bases and J lost 0, with 11 bases in between. This CDR3 region has 15 residues. The germline V gene encodes CDR1 SGHKS and CDR2 YYEKEE (reference sequence). CDR3 sequence: CASSERRYSNQPQHF. The CDR3, as DNA: TGTGCCAGCAGCGAGAGACGGTATAGCAATCAGCCCCAGCATTTT.

Only a few counts were recorded for this clonotype. DNA for the CDR3: TGTGCCAGCAGTTACCGGACAGGGATCGGGGAGCTGTTTTTT. This gives the protein CASSYRTGIGELFF. The chain joins TRBV6-6 to TRBJ2-2; 8 nucleotides align to TRBD1. The V segment lost 2 bases and the J segment 7 bases; nucleotides outside the gene matches: 3. The CDR3 consists of 14 residues. Germline values: CDR1 MNHNY, CDR2 SVGAGI (reference sequence).

This rearrangement joins TRBV20-1 to TRBJ2-3; 11 positions match TRBD1. The CDR3 covers 14 residues. CDR1 and CDR2 (germline): DFQATT, SNEGSKA (reference sequence). Trimming took 5 bases from V and 3 from J; bases not matched to a gene: 4. The CDR3 loop is CSAGGTGGTDTQYF. The CDR3 DNA reads TGCAGTGCTGGAGGGACAGGGGGGACAGATACGCAGTATTTT.

This clonotype came up a few times. This chain links TRBV5-1 with TRBJ1-2; 7 nucleotides agree with TRBD1. J lost 5 bases, V lost 4 bases, and 8 bases had no gene match. Germline loops: CDR1 SGHRS, CDR2 YFSETQ. The CDR3 runs 14 residues. This chain's CDR3 is CASSPWTGEYGYTF. CDR3 nucleotides: TGCGCCAGCAGCCCCTGGACAGGCGAGTATGGCTACACCTTC.

The rearrangement links TRBV5-5 to TRBJ1-5; D might be TRBD1 (5 bases). The CDR3 is 16 residues long. Germline-derived CDR1 and CDR2 are SGHKS and YYEKEE (reference sequence). V lost 0 bases, J lost 2 bases, and 12 bases lay in between. CDR3 nucleotide sequence: TGTGCCAGCAGCTTGGTCGCGGGGGTTGGCAATCAGCCCCAGCATTTT. Its protein product is CASSLVAGVGNQPQHF. Supplemented by reference TRBV5-5 and TRBJ1-5, the full variable domain reads DAGVTQSPTHLIKTRGQQVTLRCSPISGHKSVSWYQQVLGQGPQFIFQYYEKEERGRGNFPDRFSARQFPNYSSELNVNALLLGDSALYLCASSLVAGVGNQPQHFGDGTRLSIL.

Points on this clonotype: It may be a read error: a sequence one base away is much more abundant. The V gene is TRBV6-2 or TRBV6-3, the J gene TRBJ2-7, with a weak D call TRBD2 (6 bases). TRBJ2-1 matches the DNA end more closely, so the J call is doubtful. Per the germline V gene, CDR1 is MNHEY and CDR2 is SVGEGT. The CDR3 is 14 amino acids. CDR3 amino acids: CASIRDSGSYEQFF. As DNA, the CDR3 is TGTGCCAGCATCAGGGATAGCGGCTCCTACGAGCAGTTCTTC.

This clonotype was recorded a few times. The rearrangement joins TRBV24-1 to TRBJ2-7; a weak D match, TRBD2 (5 bases). Trimming pared 4 bases from V and 2 bases from J, leaving 14 bases between. From germline, CDR1 is KGHDR and CDR2 SFDVKD. The CDR3 has 15 amino acids. CDR3 sequence reads: CATSENGERAYEQYF. The CDR3 DNA follows: TGTGCCACCAGTGAAAATGGGGAGAGGGCCTACGAGCAGTACTTC.

The chain employs TRBV20-1 and TRBJ2-5; 15 bases fit TRBD2. J lost 4 bases, V lost 2 bases, and 8 bases had no gene match. Germline-derived CDR1 and CDR2 are DFQATT and SNEGSKA (reference sequence). The CDR3 spans 17 residues. As DNA, the CDR3 is TGCAGTGCTAGAAAATCCTTGGGACTAGCGGGAGGAGAGACCCAGTACTTC. This translates into CSARKSLGLAGGETQYF.

This sequence joins TRBV29-1 and TRBJ2-7, with 11 bases lining up with TRBD2. Germline CDR1 SQVTM, CDR2 ANQGSEA. The CDR3 is 13 residues long. V shed 5 bases, J shed 3 bases, and the junction held 3 bases outside the gene matches. CDR3 nucleotides: TGCAGCGTTTATAGCGGGAGGGACTACGAGCAGTACTTC. Amino acid sequence: CSVYSGRDYEQYF.

Notes on this clonotype: A much larger clone lies one base from this, so it may be a read error. The rearrangement links TRBV20-1 to TRBJ2-7, with TRBD2 as a possible D gene (5 bases). V lost 1 base to trimming and J lost 3 bases, with 19 bases between them. Germline assignment: CDR1 DFQATT and CDR2 SNEGSKA (reference sequence). The CDR3 consists of 16 residues. As DNA, the CDR3 is TGCAGTGCTAGAGCGCTCCTTTCCTCGGCGGGCTACGAGCAGTACTTC. It translates to CSARALLSSAGYEQYF.

In regard to this clonotype: A read error may explain this, as a much larger clone is one base away. CDR3 coding DNA: TGCGCCAGCAGCTTAGAGTTGAGAGGGGTCGTTTCTGAAAAACTGTTTTTT. This gives the protein CASSLELRGVVSEKLFF. The J gene is TRBJ1-4, the V gene TRBV13, with a tentative D call TRBD1 (5 bases). The CDR3 consists of 17 residues. Germline CDR1 is PRHDT and CDR2 is FYEKMQ (reference sequence).

There are many counts of this clonotype. This rearrangement joins TRBV20-1 to TRBJ2-3; 10 nucleotides align to TRBD2. This CDR3 is 17 amino acids long. Germline-derived CDR1 and CDR2 are DFQATT and SNEGSKA (reference sequence). With V trimmed by 6 bases and J by 6 bases, 18 bases remained unmatched. CDR3 region: CSATSFGPSGSTDTQYF. DNA for the CDR3: TGCAGTGCGACAAGTTTCGGCCCTAGCGGGAGTACTGATACGCAGTATTTT.

On this clonotype: A single base separates this from a much larger clone, so it may be a read error. The J gene is TRBJ1-1, the V gene TRBV28; no reliable D call. The CDR3 consists of 14 residues. Germline loops: CDR1 MDHEN, CDR2 SYDVKM. The germline V and J ends were trimmed by 3 bases and 8 bases, with 16 bases remaining between them. Here the CDR3 DNA reads TGTGCCAGCAGTTTGATAGGCCAACTCGAGGAAGCTTTCTTT. Its protein product is CASSLIGQLEEAFF.

This clonotype was detected a few times. The chain uses TRBV6-6 and TRBJ1-1; TRBD1 might be the D (6 bases). V was clipped by 0 bases and J by 1 base, with 9 bases between them. Germline V gene data show CDR1 as MNHNY and CDR2 as SVGAGI (reference sequence). The length of the CDR3 is 15 residues. CDR3 protein: CASSYSTGANTEAFF. The CDR3 DNA follows: TGTGCCAGCAGTTACTCGACAGGAGCGAACACTGAAGCTTTCTTT.

This clonotype appeared many times. The chain links TRBV11-1 to TRBJ1-2; 8 bases are a match to TRBD1. The CDR3 has 16 residues. The V and J ends lost 7 bases and 5 bases, in that order; junction bases with no gene match: 15. Germline CDR1 and CDR2: SGHAT and FQDESV (reference sequence). The CDR3 loop reads CASTTPARTGRYGYTF. CDR3 coding DNA: TGTGCCAGCACCACCCCAGCCAGGACAGGGCGTTATGGCTACACCTTC.

This clonotype was detected ten times or more. The chain joins TRBV6-1 to TRBJ1-1; TRBD1 matches 7 bases. The CDR3 runs 14 residues. Germline V gene lookup returns CDR1 MNHNS and CDR2 SASEGT. Trimming cost V 7 bases and J 7 bases; bases outside gene matches: 12. The CDR3 nucleotides read TGTGCCAGCATCTCACCGGGAGGGGGCGGTGAAGCTTTCTTT. Translated, it gives CASISPGGGGEAFF.

This clonotype showed up many times. The chain couples TRBV19 to TRBJ2-3, with D unresolved. CDR3 length: 13 amino acids. Trimming removed 5 bases at V and 7 bases at J, with 13 bases between. Germline V gene sequence: CDR1 LNHDA, CDR2 SQIVND (reference sequence). CDR3 bases: TGTGCCAGTAGTCCCCCGGACCTCAATACGCAGTATTTT. Translation: CASSPPDLNTQYF.